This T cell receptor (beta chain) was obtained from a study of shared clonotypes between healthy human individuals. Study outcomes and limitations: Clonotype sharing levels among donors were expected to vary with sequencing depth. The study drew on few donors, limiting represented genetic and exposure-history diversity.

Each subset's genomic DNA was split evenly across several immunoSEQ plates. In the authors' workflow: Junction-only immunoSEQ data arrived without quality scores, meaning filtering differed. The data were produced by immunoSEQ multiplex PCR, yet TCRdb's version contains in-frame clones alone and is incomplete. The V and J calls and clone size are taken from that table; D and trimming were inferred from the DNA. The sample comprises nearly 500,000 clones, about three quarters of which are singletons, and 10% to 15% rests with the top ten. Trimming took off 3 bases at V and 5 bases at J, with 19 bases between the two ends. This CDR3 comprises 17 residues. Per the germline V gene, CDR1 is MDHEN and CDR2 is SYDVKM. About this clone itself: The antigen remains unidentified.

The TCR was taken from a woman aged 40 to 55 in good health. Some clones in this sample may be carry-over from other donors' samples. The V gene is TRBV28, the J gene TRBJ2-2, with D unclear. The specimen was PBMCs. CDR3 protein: CASSFLPIRKKTGELFF. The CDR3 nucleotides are TGTGCCAGCAGTTTTCTGCCGATCCGAAAAAAAACCGGGGAGCTGTTTTTT. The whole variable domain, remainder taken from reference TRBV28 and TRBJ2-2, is DVKVTQSSRYLVKRTGEKVFLECVQDMDHENMFWYRQDPGLGLRLIYFSYDVKMKEKGDIPEGYSVSREKKERFSLILESASTNQTSMYLCASSFLPIRKKTGELFFGEGSRLTVL.